A selection of T cell receptor beta chains follows, all from one sample in a study of blood T cell repertoires in COVID-19. Using immunoSEQ multiplex PCR, the repertoire was profiled, and TCRdb retains in-frame clones only, with some absent. The data hold around 130,000 clones, with approximately 84% observed a single time. Input material: peripheral blood. The receptors here all came from a woman older than 75 with acute or convalescent COVID-19. The CDR3 runs from the conserved cysteine through the conserved F or W. Each record gives: CDR3 protein, CDR3 DNA, D gene, J gene, V gene, clone size, CDR3 length. D genes are given only for firm matches. Clone sizes are given selectively: once, few, many, or a class where the clone is expanded.

CDR3: CASRPGGGAYNEQFF; DNA: TGTGCCAGCAGACCCGGCGGGGGGGCCTACAATGAGCAGTTCTTC; D: TRBD2; J: TRBJ2-1; V: TRBV2; size: few; length: 15
CDR3: CASSSPGTGGFETQYF; DNA: TGTGCCAGCAGCTCACCCGGGACAGGGGGCTTCGAGACCCAGTACTTC; D: TRBD1; J: TRBJ2-5; V: TRBV7-6; size: -; length: 16
CDR3: CASSITGANYGYTF; DNA: TGTGCCAGTAGTATCACGGGAGCTAACTATGGCTACACCTTC; D: -; J: TRBJ1-2; V: TRBV19; size: -; length: 14
CDR3: CASRRDNQETQYF; DNA: TGTGCCAGCAGGAGGGACAACCAAGAGACCCAGTACTTC; D: -; J: TRBJ2-5; V: TRBV7-9; size: -; length: 13
CDR3: CAWSVPENGSPLHF; DNA: TGTGCCTGGAGTGTACCCGAAAATGGCTCACCCCTCCACTTT; D: -; J: TRBJ1-6; V: TRBV30; size: once; length: 14
CDR3: CASSQVGQKGNEQFF; DNA: TGCGCCAGCAGCCAAGTGGGCCAGAAGGGGAATGAGCAGTTCTTC; D: -; J: TRBJ2-1; V: TRBV4-1; size: -; length: 15
CDR3: CASLDSYEQYF; DNA: TGTGCCAGCCTTGACAGCTACGAGCAGTACTTC; D: -; J: TRBJ2-7; V: TRBV11-3; size: once; length: 11
CDR3: CASSEQGRNTEAFF; DNA: TGTGCCAGCAGTGAACAGGGAAGGAATACTGAAGCTTTCTTT; D: -; J: TRBJ1-1; V: TRBV6-1; size: -; length: 14
CDR3: CASRGRAPDTQYF; DNA: TGTGCCAGCAGAGGGAGGGCCCCGGATACGCAGTATTTT; D: TRBD2; J: TRBJ2-3; V: TRBV11-2; size: -; length: 13
CDR3: CASSSSVGPSQYF; DNA: TGTGCCAGCAGCTCCTCGGTGGGGCCCTCGCAGTACTTC; D: -; J: TRBJ2-7; V: TRBV5-6; size: -; length: 13
CDR3: CASSYEREFNEQFF; DNA: TGTGCCAGCAGTTATGAGCGGGAGTTCAATGAGCAGTTCTTC; D: TRBD2; J: TRBJ2-1; V: TRBV6-5; size: once; length: 14
CDR3: CASTQGGDTQYF; DNA: TGTGCCAGCACCCAAGGGGGAGATACGCAGTATTTT; D: -; J: TRBJ2-3; V: TRBV11-2; size: -; length: 12
CDR3: CASSMLGWQGKETQYF; DNA: TGTGCCAGTAGTATGCTCGGTTGGCAGGGAAAAGAGACCCAGTACTTC; D: -; J: TRBJ2-5; V: TRBV19; size: -; length: 16
CDR3: CASSKASGRVIYNEQFF; DNA: TGTGCCAGTAGTAAGGCTAGCGGGAGGGTAATCTACAATGAGCAGTTCTTC; D: TRBD2; J: TRBJ2-1; V: TRBV19; size: once; length: 17
CDR3: CASSLGIEGGELFF; DNA: TGCGCCAGCAGCTTGGGGATTGAGGGCGGGGAGCTGTTTTTT; D: -; J: TRBJ2-2; V: TRBV5-1; size: -; length: 14
CDR3: CASSPRRGETQYF; DNA: TGTGCCAGCTCACCGAGAAGGGGAGAGACCCAGTACTTC; D: -; J: TRBJ2-5; V: TRBV18; size: -; length: 13
CDR3: CASSLRGPGLAGLQETQYF; DNA: TGTGCCAGCTCCCTGAGGGGGCCTGGACTAGCGGGCCTCCAAGAGACCCAGTACTTC; D: TRBD2; J: TRBJ2-5; V: TRBV18; size: -; length: 19
CDR3: CASSLERRPNEQFF; DNA: TGTGCCAGCAGCTTGGAGAGGAGACCCAATGAGCAGTTCTTC; D: -; J: TRBJ2-1; V: TRBV5-5; size: -; length: 14
CDR3: CASSLHGTGVKDEQFF; DNA: TGCGCCAGCAGCTTGCACGGGACAGGAGTAAAGGATGAGCAGTTCTTC; D: TRBD1; J: TRBJ2-1; V: TRBV5-1; size: -; length: 16
CDR3: CASSYGQGVGGYTF; DNA: TGTGCCAGCAGTTACGGACAGGGAGTGGGCGGCTACACCTTC; D: TRBD1; J: TRBJ1-2; V: TRBV6-5; size: -; length: 14
CDR3: CASSQQPTGDTEAFF; DNA: TGCGCCAGCAGCCAACAGCCGACAGGGGACACTGAAGCTTTCTTT; D: TRBD1; J: TRBJ1-1; V: TRBV4-3; size: -; length: 15
CDR3: CASSHGDRGPQEQYF; DNA: TGTGCCAGCAGTCATGGGGACAGGGGGCCACAAGAGCAGTACTTC; D: TRBD1; J: TRBJ2-7; V: TRBV27; size: -; length: 15
CDR3: CASSLGLASSTDTQYF; DNA: TGCGCCAGCAGCCTGGGACTAGCCTCGAGCACAGATACGCAGTATTTT; D: TRBD2; J: TRBJ2-3; V: TRBV4-3; size: -; length: 16
CDR3: CASSLDSSGYGYTF; DNA: TGCGCCAGCAGCTTGGACTCGTCGGGATATGGCTACACCTTC; D: -; J: TRBJ1-2; V: TRBV5-1; size: -; length: 14
CDR3: CATSRQGYGYTF; DNA: TGTGCCACCAGCAGACAGGGCTATGGCTACACCTTC; D: -; J: TRBJ1-2; V: TRBV15; size: -; length: 12
CDR3: CASSKVWTDNSPLHF; DNA: TGTGCCAGCAGTAAAGTTTGGACAGATAATTCACCCCTCCACTTT; D: -; J: TRBJ1-6; V: TRBV6-6; size: -; length: 15